Below are 8 T cell receptor beta chains sequenced from a single sample in a study of post-analysis software for immune sequencing data. Presence of unique molecular identifiers characterized the TCR beta cDNA libraries. TCRdb re-analysed the PCR reads in MiXCR, keeping a single row per CDR3 protein. Among approximately 770,000 distinct CDR3 sequences, about 45% were seen once, and the ten largest hold 4.9%. Their recognized antigens are unknown. Study-level results: Patients carried a handful of TRBV segments more frequently than controls did, and TRBV5-6, TRBV5-1 and TRBV20-1 were among them.

What was sequenced was blood. All receptors come from a girl aged 5 to 17 with multiple sclerosis.

The J gene is TRBJ1-6, the V gene TRBV7-8, with 9 bases lining up with TRBD1. CDR1 and CDR2 (germline): SGHVS, FQNEAQ. CDR3 length: 20 residues. V lost 0 bases, J lost 0 bases, and 9 bases stayed unmatched. CDR3 residues: CASSLAGGTGRSSYNSPLHF. DNA of the CDR3: TGTGCCAGCAGCTTAGCGGGCGGGACAGGGCGGAGCTCCTATAATTCACCCCTCCACTTT. Full variable domain (missing parts from reference TRBV7-8 and TRBJ1-6): GAGVSQSPRYKVAKRGQDVALRCDPISGHVSLFWYQQALGQGPEFLTYFQNEAQLDKSGLPSDRFFAERPEGSVSTLKIQRTQQEDSAVYLCASSLAGGTGRSSYNSPLHFGNGTRLTVT.

This clonotype was seen just once. The chain carries TRBV5-1 and TRBJ2-5; 8 positions match TRBD2. V gave up 1 base and J gave up 2 bases; unmatched junction bases: 7. The CDR3 loop spans 16 amino acids. The germline V gene has CDR1 SGHRS and CDR2 YFSETQ. CDR3 in amino acids: CASSLIGGGPQETQYF. CDR3 coding DNA: TGCGCCAGCAGCTTGATCGGGGGGGGTCCTCAAGAGACCCAGTACTTC.

The chain is built from TRBV14 and TRBJ2-3; the match to TRBD2 covers 7 bases. Trimming took 2 bases from V and 5 from J; bases not matched to a gene: 4. CDR1 SGHDN and CDR2 FVKESK come from the germline V gene. The CDR3 runs 14 residues. The CDR3 spells CASSQMGGRDTQYF. CDR3 bases: TGTGCCAGCAGCCAAATGGGCGGGAGAGATACGCAGTATTTT.

The genes are TRBV29-1 and TRBJ1-1; D is possibly TRBD1 (5 bases). Trimming took 7 bases from V and 4 from J, leaving 10 bases between them. In germline, CDR1 is SQVTM, CDR2 ANQGSEA. The CDR3 has 11 amino acids. This CDR3 reads CSADGGTEAFF. CDR3 DNA: TGCAGCGCCGACGGGGGCACTGAAGCTTTCTTT. The whole variable domain, filled in from reference TRBV29-1 and TRBJ1-1, reads SAVISQKPSRDICQRGTSLTIQCQVDSQVTMMFWYRQQPGQSLTLIATANQGSEATYESGFVIDKFPISRPNLTFSTLTVSNMSPEDSSIYLCSADGGTEAFFGQGTRLTVV.

This clonotype was observed a handful of times. The chain has TRBV29-1 and TRBJ1-1; D is unclear. This CDR3 has 10 residues. V was cut by 6 bases and J by 6 bases, with 8 bases left in between. The V gene's germline CDR1 is SQVTM and CDR2 ANQGSEA. The chain's CDR3 is CSVPGSEAFF. CDR3 sequence (DNA): TGCAGCGTCCCCGGGTCTGAAGCTTTCTTT.

This clonotype was recorded once. The rearrangement uses TRBV9 and TRBJ2-3; a possible D gene is TRBD2 (6 bases). This CDR3 spans 14 amino acids. V lost 0 bases to trimming and J lost 6 bases, with 11 bases between them. Germline-derived CDR1 and CDR2 are SGDLS and YYNGEE. CDR3: CASSVAGEVDTQYF. The CDR3 DNA reads as TGTGCCAGCAGCGTAGCTGGGGAGGTCGATACGCAGTATTTT.

In its sample, this clonotype was seen a few times. The chain recombines TRBV20-1 with TRBJ2-5, with TRBD2 matching over 9 bases. The V gene end was trimmed by 2 bases and the J gene end by 5 bases; junction bases not matched to a gene: 12. CDR3 length equals 16 residues. The germline CDR1 and CDR2 sequences are DFQATT and SNEGSKA (reference sequence). This CDR3 reads CSARSLAGRGGETQYF. The CDR3 nucleotides are TGCAGTGCTAGATCTCTAGCGGGAAGGGGTGGGGAGACCCAGTACTTC.

V gene TRBV6-2 or TRBV6-3 combines with J gene TRBJ2-5; 7 bases are shared with TRBD1. From germline, CDR1 is MNHEY and CDR2 SVGEGT. The CDR3 has 17 amino acids. J lost 5 bases, V lost 6 bases, and 18 bases had no gene match. DNA for the CDR3: TGTGCCAGCAGCCCCACGAGAGACAGGGTTACAAAGGAGACCCAGTACTTC. Amino acids: CASSPTRDRVTKETQYF.